The 11 T cell receptor beta chains reported below all come from one sample, sequenced in a study of T cells in Graves' hyperthyroidism and ophthalmopathy. The source material, RNA transcripts, was used to amplify TCR beta CDR3 regions. During a first-round RT-PCR of the TCR CDR3, the HTBI primer set was used. A single record per CDR3 protein comes from TCRdb applying MiXCR to the multiplex PCR reads. The sample lists some 500,000 distinct CDR3 sequences; 13% to 15% were seen once. The sample comprised blood. The receptors shown here come from a woman between 18 and 29 years old with Graves' hyperthyroidism.

This clonotype was detected a few times. This rearrangement joins TRBV5-1 to TRBJ1-1; D is uncertain. The V gene lost 2 bases and the J gene lost 5 bases, with 13 bases spanning the gap. The CDR3 spans 14 residues. Germline V CDR1 and CDR2: SGHRS, YFSETQ. DNA for the CDR3: TGCGCCAGCAGCTTCACGAGCTGGAGTACTGAAGCTTTCTTT. It codes for CASSFTSWSTEAFF.

This clonotype was seen repeatedly, ten times or more. This chain joins TRBV5-1 and TRBJ1-1; 8 bases fit TRBD1. Germline-derived CDR1 and CDR2 are SGHRS and YFSETQ. The CDR3 runs 15 residues. The V gene end was trimmed by 4 bases and the J gene end by 5 bases; junction bases not matched to a gene: 10. CDR3 sequence: CASSIFTGGGTEAFF. CDR3 bases: TGCGCCAGCAGCATATTTACAGGGGGGGGGACTGAAGCTTTCTTT.

This clonotype showed up just a few times. V usage is TRBV18 and J usage is TRBJ2-1, with 8 nucleotides matching TRBD2. This CDR3 region has 12 residues. Germline CDR1 and CDR2: KGHSH and LQKENI. With V trimmed by 2 bases and J by 13 bases, 4 bases remained unmatched. The CDR3 sequence is CASSPSGSAQFF. Written as DNA, the CDR3 is TGTGCCAGCTCACCAAGCGGGAGCGCCCAGTTCTTC.

The sample holds many counts of this clonotype. The chain employs TRBV11-2 and TRBJ2-1, with no clear D. Germline CDR1 is SGHAT and CDR2 is FQNNGV. The CDR3 consists of 16 residues. Trimming stripped 4 bases from V and 2 bases from J, with 15 bases between. CDR3 DNA sequence: TGTGCCAGCAGCTCTAGATATGCGGTGCCCTACAATGAGCAGTTCTTC. Translating it yields CASSSRYAVPYNEQFF.

This clonotype was detected ten times or more. The chain couples TRBV5-1 to TRBJ2-3, with D possibly matching TRBD2 (6 bases). V dropped 2 bases and J dropped 4 bases, with 17 bases sitting between them. This CDR3 comprises 16 residues. Germline V gives CDR1 SGHRS, CDR2 YFSETQ. The CDR3 loop reads CASSFSFRERSDTQYF. The CDR3 DNA reads TGCGCCAGCAGCTTCTCTTTCCGGGAGAGATCAGATACGCAGTATTTT. The entire variable domain, with the rest obtained from reference TRBV5-1 and TRBJ2-3, is as follows: KAGVTQTPRYLIKTRGQQVTLSCSPISGHRSVSWYQQTPGQGLQFLFEYFSETQRNKGNFPGRFSGRQFSNSRSEMNVSTLELGDSALYLCASSFSFRERSDTQYFGPGTRLTVL.

This clonotype appeared many times. This chain links TRBV5-1 with TRBJ2-7, with 9 bases identical to TRBD2. This CDR3 is built from 15 residues. V shed 0 bases and J 9 bases; nucleotides not matched to a gene: 10. Germline CDR1 reads SGHRS; CDR2 reads YFSETQ. For the CDR3, the DNA is TGCGCCAGCAGCTTGGGAGGCGGGAGGGCGTCAGGGCAGTACTTC. Residues: CASSLGGGRASGQYF.

This clonotype was found many times. This chain joins TRBV27 and TRBJ2-2; 10 bases match TRBD2. The junction had 13 bases not matched to a gene; V was cut back by 7 bases and J by 5 bases. Germline V gene data show CDR1 as MNHEY and CDR2 as SMNVEV (reference sequence). This CDR3 has 17 amino acids. CDR3 region: CASNTGRGLAETGELFF. As DNA, the CDR3 is TGTGCCAGCAACACTGGCCGAGGACTAGCGGAGACCGGGGAGCTGTTTTTT.

In its sample, this clonotype was seen many times. The V call is TRBV30, the J call TRBJ1-3; the match to TRBD1 covers 8 bases. In germline, CDR1 is GTSNPN, CDR2 SVGIG (reference sequence). V dropped 3 bases and J dropped 4; count of bases not matched to a gene: 11. The CDR3 length is 16 residues. CDR3 nucleotides: TGTGCCTGGAGACCGACTCAGGGGGCAATCGGAAACACCATATATTTT. It yields the protein CAWRPTQGAIGNTIYF.

Details on this clonotype: It may be a read error: a sequence one base away is much more abundant. The chain is built from TRBV29-1 and TRBJ2-2, with D maybe TRBD2 (5 bases). V was clipped by 5 bases and J by 3 bases, with 19 bases between them. Germline loops: CDR1 SQVTM, CDR2 ANQGSEA. The CDR3 runs 16 residues. CDR3 loop: CSVPKGLSVDTGELFF. In nucleotides, the CDR3 is TGCAGCGTTCCGAAAGGACTGTCAGTCGACACCGGGGAGCTGTTTTTT.

This clonotype showed up just a few times. The chain carries TRBV20-1 and TRBJ2-2; 13 nucleotides align to TRBD2. The CDR3 is 16 amino acids. V lost 7 bases to trimming and J lost 1 base; unmatched junction nucleotides: 6. Per the germline V gene, CDR1 is DFQATT and CDR2 is SNEGSKA (reference sequence). The CDR3, as DNA: TGCAGTGTTTCCGGGACTAGCGGGAAGAACACCGGGGAGCTGTTTTTT. Its protein is CSVSGTSGKNTGELFF.

In its sample, this clonotype was seen many times. The chain joins TRBV6-2 or TRBV6-3 to TRBJ1-2; D is unresolved. Germline CDR1 reads MNHEY; CDR2 reads SVGEGT. V was clipped by 6 bases and J by 0 bases, with 14 bases between them. This CDR3 has 15 residues. The CDR3 DNA is TGTGCCAGCAGCTACCGTTTGGAGACTAACTATGGCTACACCTTC. Amino acids: CASSYRLETNYGYTF.